The 3 T cell receptor beta chains listed next were all sequenced from one sample in a study of blood T cell repertoires in COVID-19. Libraries were prepared by immunoSEQ multiplex PCR; TCRdb keeps only in-frame clonotypes and omits some of them. The sample lists 250,000 to 300,000 clones; 88% were seen once. Sequenced input: peripheral blood. These receptors were collected from a woman aged 25 to 39 with acute or convalescent COVID-19.

J is TRBJ2-3 and V is TRBV4-2, with D uncertain. This CDR3 region has 14 residues. Germline V gives CDR1 LGHNA, CDR2 YNFKEQ. Trimming stripped 1 base from V and 4 bases from J, with 9 bases between. The CDR3 protein is CASSQVSAADTQYF. CDR3 bases: TGTGCCAGCAGCCAAGTGTCCGCGGCAGATACGCAGTATTTT.

This chain uses TRBV10-3 with TRBJ2-7; D is unclear. Trimming cost V 3 bases and J 2 bases, with 5 bases left between them. Germline V gene lookup returns CDR1 ENHRY and CDR2 SYGVKD. The CDR3 spans 12 residues. Here the CDR3 reads CAISEQPYEQYF. The CDR3 region has the DNA TGTGCCATCAGTGAACAGCCCTACGAGCAGTACTTC.

The V call is TRBV7-2, the J call TRBJ1-5, with D tentatively TRBD1 (6 bases). Germline CDR1 SGHTA, CDR2 FQGNSA. CDR3 length: 15 residues. Trimming pared 1 base from V and 7 bases from J, leaving 14 bases between. The CDR3 loop reads CASSLGGTIGQPQHF. The DNA of the CDR3 is TGTGCCAGCAGCTTAGGAGGGACAATCGGCCAGCCCCAGCATTTT.